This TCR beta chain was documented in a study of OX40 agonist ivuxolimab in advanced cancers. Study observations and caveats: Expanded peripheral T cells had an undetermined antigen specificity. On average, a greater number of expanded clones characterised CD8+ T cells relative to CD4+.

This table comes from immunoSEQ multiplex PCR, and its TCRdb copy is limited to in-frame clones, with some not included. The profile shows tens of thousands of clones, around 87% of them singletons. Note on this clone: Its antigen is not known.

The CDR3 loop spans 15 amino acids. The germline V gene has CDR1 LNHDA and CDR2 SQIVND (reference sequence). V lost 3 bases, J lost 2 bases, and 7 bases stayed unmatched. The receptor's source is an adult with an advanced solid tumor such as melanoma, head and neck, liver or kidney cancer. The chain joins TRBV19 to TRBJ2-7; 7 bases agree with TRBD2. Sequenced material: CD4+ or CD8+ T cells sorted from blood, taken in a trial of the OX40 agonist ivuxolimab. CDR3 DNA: TGTGCCAGTAGTATGGCTAGCGGCCCCCCCTACGAGCAGTACTTC. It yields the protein CASSMASGPPYEQYF.